The 23 T cell receptor beta chains reported below all come from one sample, sequenced in a study of blood T cell repertoires in COVID-19. Libraries were prepared by immunoSEQ multiplex PCR; TCRdb keeps only in-frame clonotypes and omits some of them. Among about 180,000 clones listed, around 86% were seen once. The sample was peripheral blood. The receptors stem from a woman in her 30s with active or convalescent COVID-19.

This chain uses TRBV20-1 with TRBJ1-6; 11 bases map to TRBD1. CDR1 is DFQATT and CDR2 is SNEGSKA in the germline V gene (reference sequence). The trim removed 3 bases at V and 8 bases at J, leaving 6 bases unmatched. The CDR3 is 15 residues long. The CDR3 nucleotides read TGCAGTGCTAGTGCCTGGGACAGGGGGTATTCACCCCTCCACTTT. Encoded protein: CSASAWDRGYSPLHF.

The chain couples TRBV6-5 to TRBJ2-3, with 7 bases lining up with TRBD1. Germline CDR1 reads MNHEY; CDR2 reads SVGAGI. The CDR3 totals 15 residues. Trimming at V came to 8 bases and at J to 5 bases, leaving 13 bases not matched to a gene. The CDR3 loop reads CASATRGQPVDTQYF. The CDR3 DNA sequence: TGTGCCAGCGCCACCCGGGGACAGCCGGTAGATACGCAGTATTTT.

V and J are TRBV6-1 and TRBJ1-1; D unclear. This CDR3 has 15 residues. The germline V and J ends were trimmed by 2 bases and 0 bases, with 10 bases remaining between them. The germline V gene has CDR1 MNHNS and CDR2 SASEGT. This chain's CDR3 is CASSELSGLNTEAFF. The CDR3 DNA sequence: TGTGCCAGCAGTGAACTATCGGGGTTGAACACTGAAGCTTTCTTT.

This chain links TRBV5-6 with TRBJ1-2; the D gene is possibly TRBD1 (6 bases). Per germline, CDR1 SGHDT and CDR2 YYEEEE. CDR3 size: 14 residues. V shed 3 bases and J shed 4 bases, with 13 bases lying between them. The CDR3 loop is CASSSAGASYGYTF. The CDR3 DNA sequence: TGTGCCAGCAGCTCCGCGGGGGCCAGCTATGGCTACACCTTC.

The table lists this clone with a count of one. CDR3 loop: CASSPAGGVGNTIYF. The DNA for the CDR3 is TGTGCCAGCAGCCCAGCTGGGGGGGTTGGAAACACCATATATTTT. The chain is built from TRBV13 and TRBJ1-3; a possible D gene is TRBD1 (5 bases). Germline V gene data show CDR1 as PRHDT and CDR2 as FYEKMQ (reference sequence). There are 15 residues in the CDR3. With 5 bases removed from V and 3 bases from J, the gap between germline ends came to 14 bases.

The V and J genes are TRBV7-6 and TRBJ1-5; 9 bases map to TRBD1. CDR1 SGHVS and CDR2 FNYEAQ come from the germline V gene. The V segment lost 2 bases and the J segment 2 bases; nucleotides outside the gene matches: 1. The CDR3 is 15 residues long. CDR3: CASSLWTGGNQPQHF. The CDR3 nucleotides are TGTGCCAGCAGCTTATGGACAGGGGGCAATCAGCCCCAGCATTTT.

The chain recombines TRBV5-4 with TRBJ2-7, with D perhaps matching TRBD2 (6 bases). The V gene's germline CDR1 is SGHNT and CDR2 YYREEE (reference sequence). Trimming cost V 4 bases and J 3 bases, with 11 bases left between them. The CDR3 has 13 residues. The CDR3 loop reads CASSRGMDYEQYF. The CDR3 DNA follows: TGTGCCAGCAGCCGCGGGATGGACTACGAGCAGTACTTC.

The V gene is TRBV2, the J gene TRBJ1-2; 10 bases are a match to TRBD1. With V trimmed by 6 bases and J by 6 bases, 13 bases remained unmatched. CDR3 length equals 16 residues. The germline V gene has CDR1 SNHLY and CDR2 FYNNEI. CDR3 nucleotide sequence: TGTGCCAGCAGCTTGACAGGGGGCACCACCGGAAATGGCTACACCTTC. It is translated as CASSLTGGTTGNGYTF.

V usage is TRBV6-4 and J usage is TRBJ1-6, with a weak D call TRBD1 (5 bases). Trimming cost V 0 bases and J 9 bases, with 12 bases left between them. The CDR3 spans 15 residues. CDR1 and CDR2 from the germline V gene are MRHNA and SNTAGT. The CDR3 DNA reads TGTGCCAGCAGTGACTCAGGGACTTATGGTTCACCCCTCCACTTT. The encoded protein is CASSDSGTYGSPLHF.

The gene calls are TRBV19 and TRBJ2-5, with D possibly TRBD2 on 7 matching bases. The germline V gene encodes CDR1 LNHDA and CDR2 SQIVND (reference sequence). The CDR3 extends over 14 amino acids. Trimming took off 3 bases at V and 5 bases at J, with 13 bases between the two ends. The CDR3 nucleotides read TGTGCCAGTAGTATTGGGGGGGGGCTGGAGACCCAGTACTTC. This gives the protein CASSIGGGLETQYF.

The chain uses TRBV6-5 and TRBJ2-7, with 11 bases identical to TRBD2. Germline V gene data show CDR1 as MNHEY and CDR2 as SVGAGI. Germline trimming cut 7 bases from V and 4 bases from J; bases unmatched to any gene: 6. The CDR3 runs to 14 residues. The CDR3: CASIVSSGRYEQYF. The CDR3 bases are TGTGCCAGCATAGTCTCTAGCGGGAGGTACGAGCAGTACTTC.

The rearrangement links TRBV7-2 to TRBJ1-2; 7 bases line up with TRBD1. V dropped 5 bases and J dropped 8; count of bases not matched to a gene: 8. CDR3 length equals 13 residues. Germline assignment: CDR1 SGHTA and CDR2 FQGNSA. The CDR3 DNA sequence: TGTGCCAGCAGCCGAGGGGGCTCAGAAGGCTACACCTTC. Translated, it gives CASSRGGSEGYTF. The full variable domain, completed using reference TRBV7-2 and TRBJ1-2, is GAGVSQSPSNKVTEKGKDVELRCDPISGHTALYWYRQSLGQGLEFLIYFQGNSAPDKSGLPSDRFSAERTGGSVSTLTIQRTQQEDSAVYLCASSRGGSEGYTFGSGTRLTVV.

The chain combines TRBV2 with TRBJ2-1; 9 bases line up with TRBD2. The CDR3 contains 16 residues. The V and J ends lost 5 bases and 8 bases, in that order; junction bases with no gene match: 13. The germline gives CDR1 SNHLY, CDR2 FYNNEI. The CDR3 nucleotides read TGTGCCAGCAGTAGTCCGTTAGCGGGAGTAGGGCATGAGCAGTTCTTC. It is translated as CASSSPLAGVGHEQFF. Full variable domain (remainder filled in from reference TRBV2 and TRBJ2-1): EPEVTQTPSHQVTQMGQEVILRCVPISNHLYFYWYRQILGQKVEFLVSFYNNEISEKSEIFDDQFSVERPDGSNFTLKIRSTKLEDSAMYFCASSSPLAGVGHEQFFGPGTRLTVL.

The chain combines TRBV19 with TRBJ1-4, with D perhaps TRBD1 (6 bases). V was clipped by 4 bases and J by 8 bases, with 17 bases between them. From germline, CDR1 is LNHDA and CDR2 SQIVND (reference sequence). The CDR3 consists of 15 residues. The CDR3 DNA follows: TGTGCCAGTAGTACCTGGACAGCTCTCGGGGAAAAACTGTTTTTT. Translating it yields CASSTWTALGEKLFF.

The chain has TRBV30 and TRBJ2-5; a weak D match, TRBD2 (5 bases). V dropped 1 base and J dropped 5 bases, with 11 bases sitting between them. This CDR3 has 13 amino acids. Germline-derived CDR1 and CDR2 are GTSNPN and SVGIG (reference sequence). CDR3: CAWSGGSSETQYF. The CDR3 coding sequence is TGTGCCTGGAGTGGCGGGTCTAGTGAGACCCAGTACTTC.

The chain uses TRBV5-1 and TRBJ2-7; possible D gene TRBD1, 5 bases. The CDR3 has 16 amino acids. The V end lost 5 bases, the J end lost 0 bases, and 18 bases lay between the germline ends. The germline gives CDR1 SGHRS, CDR2 YFSETQ. The CDR3 coding sequence is TGCGCCAGCAGACCCGCCCAGGACAAAAACTCCTACGAGCAGTACTTC. Its translation: CASRPAQDKNSYEQYF.

The table lists this clone with a few counts. The chain joins TRBV28 to TRBJ1-1; tentatively, D is TRBD1 (5 bases). This CDR3 is built from 12 residues. The V and J ends lost 4 bases and 11 bases respectively, with 14 bases between them. Looked up from germline, CDR1 is MDHEN and CDR2 is SYDVKM. CDR3 in amino acids: CASSSRPGTAFF. In DNA form, the CDR3 reads TGTGCCAGCAGTTCCCGTCCAGGGACTGCTTTCTTT.

This CDR3 is CASGPGSSRDGYTF. CDR3 coding DNA: TGCGCCAGCGGGCCTGGGTCGTCGCGCGATGGCTACACCTTC. The chain is built from TRBV5-1 and TRBJ1-2; no clear D gene. V gave up 7 bases and J gave up 6 bases, with 19 bases separating them. The CDR3 contains 14 residues. CDR1 is SGHRS and CDR2 is YFSETQ in the germline V gene.

This clone was seen a single time. The chain links TRBV25-1 to TRBJ2-7, with 8 positions matching TRBD1. Germline V CDR1 and CDR2: MGHDK, SYGVNS. The CDR3 loop spans 15 amino acids. With V trimmed by 2 bases and J by 4 bases, 7 bases remained unmatched. CDR3 in amino acids: CASSEQGAWKYEQYF. DNA of the CDR3: TGTGCCAGCAGTGAACAGGGGGCGTGGAAATACGAGCAGTACTTC.

The chain couples TRBV29-1 to TRBJ2-2, with 8 bases aligning to TRBD2. J lost 0 bases, V lost 5 bases, and 5 bases had no gene match. This CDR3 is built from 15 residues. Germline CDR1 reads SQVTM; CDR2 reads ANQGSEA. The CDR3 nucleotides are TGCAGCGTTTTGAGCGGGAGTTCGAACACCGGGGAGCTGTTTTTT. It yields the protein CSVLSGSSNTGELFF.

The chain is built from TRBV5-6 and TRBJ1-2; tentatively, D is TRBD1 (5 bases). V was cut by 3 bases and J by 3 bases, with 12 bases left in between. The CDR3 is 14 residues long. The germline CDR1 and CDR2 sequences are SGHDT and YYEEEE. CDR3 protein: CASSSAGPYYGYTF. In DNA, the CDR3 is TGTGCCAGCAGCTCCGCAGGGCCCTACTATGGCTACACCTTC.

The V gene is TRBV27, the J gene TRBJ2-7, with 8 nucleotides matching TRBD2. Germline V gene data show CDR1 as MNHEY and CDR2 as SMNVEV (reference sequence). Germline trimming cut 4 bases from V and 2 bases from J; bases unmatched to any gene: 7. The length of the CDR3 is 15 residues. In DNA, the CDR3 is TGTGCCAGCAGTTCCCCTAGCGGGCCAACCTACGAGCAGTACTTC. It codes for CASSSPSGPTYEQYF.

With regard to this clone: A much larger clone lies a single base off, so this may be a read error. V usage is TRBV23-1 and J usage is TRBJ1-5, with D unresolved. TRBV23-1 counts as an open reading frame of uncertain function. The CDR3 covers 9 residues. Deletions cut 8 bases from V and 11 bases from J, with 7 bases between. CDR3 nucleotide sequence: TGCGCCAGCCTTTTTACCCAGCATTTT. This encodes CASLFTQHF.